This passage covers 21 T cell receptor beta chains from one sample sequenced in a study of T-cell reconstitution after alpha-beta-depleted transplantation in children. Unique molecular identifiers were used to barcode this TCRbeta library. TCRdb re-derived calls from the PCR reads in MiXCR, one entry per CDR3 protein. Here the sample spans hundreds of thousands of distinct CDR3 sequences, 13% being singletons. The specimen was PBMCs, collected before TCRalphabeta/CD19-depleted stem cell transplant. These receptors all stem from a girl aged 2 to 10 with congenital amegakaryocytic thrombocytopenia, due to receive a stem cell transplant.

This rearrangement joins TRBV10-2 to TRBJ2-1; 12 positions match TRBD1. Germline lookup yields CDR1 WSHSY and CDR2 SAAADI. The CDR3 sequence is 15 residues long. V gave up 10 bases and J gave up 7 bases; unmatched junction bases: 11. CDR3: CANSRRDRGRNEQFF. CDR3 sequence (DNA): TGCGCCAACAGCCGGAGGGACAGGGGGCGGAATGAGCAGTTCTTC.

CDR3 sequence (DNA): TGTGCCAGCAGCTCCACTCAGGGACACTACGAGCAGTACTTC. This gives the protein CASSSTQGHYEQYF. This rearrangement joins TRBV7-9 to TRBJ2-7, with TRBD1 as a possible D gene (6 bases). Trimming pared 4 bases from V and 3 bases from J, leaving 13 bases between. CDR1 is SEHNR and CDR2 is FQNEAQ in the germline V gene (reference sequence). CDR3 length: 14 amino acids.

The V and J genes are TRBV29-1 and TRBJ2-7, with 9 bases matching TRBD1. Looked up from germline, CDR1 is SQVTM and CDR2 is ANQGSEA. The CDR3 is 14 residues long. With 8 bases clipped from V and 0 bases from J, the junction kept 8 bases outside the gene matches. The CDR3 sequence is CSRPRDRVSYEQYF. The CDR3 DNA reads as TGCAGCCGTCCCCGGGACAGGGTCTCCTACGAGCAGTACTTC.

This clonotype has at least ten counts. The CDR3, as DNA: TGTGCCAGCAGCCCTGGACTAGCCTCCAATGAGCAGTTCTTC. The encoded protein is CASSPGLASNEQFF. The chain uses TRBV25-1 and TRBJ2-1; 8 nucleotides agree with TRBD2. CDR3 length: 14 residues. Germline CDR1 reads MGHDK; CDR2 reads SYGVNS. V was clipped by 6 bases and J by 6 bases; unmatched bases: 7.

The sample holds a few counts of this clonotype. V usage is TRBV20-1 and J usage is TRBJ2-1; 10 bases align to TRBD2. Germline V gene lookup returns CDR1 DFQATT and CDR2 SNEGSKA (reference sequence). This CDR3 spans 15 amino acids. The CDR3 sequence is CSFQTGASGRFEQFF. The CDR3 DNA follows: TGCAGCTTCCAGACCGGGGCTAGCGGGAGATTTGAGCAGTTCTTC.

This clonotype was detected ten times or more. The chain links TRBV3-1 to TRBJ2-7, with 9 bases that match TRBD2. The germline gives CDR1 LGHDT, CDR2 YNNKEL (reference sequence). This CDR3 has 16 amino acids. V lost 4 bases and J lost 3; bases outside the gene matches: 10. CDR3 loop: CASSPYLTSGRYEQYF. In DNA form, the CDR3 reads TGTGCCAGCAGCCCCTACTTGACTAGCGGCCGCTACGAGCAGTACTTC.

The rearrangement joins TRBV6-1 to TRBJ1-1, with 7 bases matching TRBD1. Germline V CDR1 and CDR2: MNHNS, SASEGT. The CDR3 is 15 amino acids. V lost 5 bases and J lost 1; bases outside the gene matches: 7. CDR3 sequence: CASSPHRGKNTEAFF. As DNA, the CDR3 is TGTGCCAGCAGTCCTCACAGGGGAAAGAACACTGAAGCTTTCTTT.

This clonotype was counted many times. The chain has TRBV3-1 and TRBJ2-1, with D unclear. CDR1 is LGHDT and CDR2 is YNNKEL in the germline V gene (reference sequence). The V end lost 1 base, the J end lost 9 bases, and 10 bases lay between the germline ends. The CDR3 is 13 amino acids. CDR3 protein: CASSQVPEAEQFF. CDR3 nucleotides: TGTGCCAGCAGCCAAGTCCCTGAAGCTGAGCAGTTCTTC.

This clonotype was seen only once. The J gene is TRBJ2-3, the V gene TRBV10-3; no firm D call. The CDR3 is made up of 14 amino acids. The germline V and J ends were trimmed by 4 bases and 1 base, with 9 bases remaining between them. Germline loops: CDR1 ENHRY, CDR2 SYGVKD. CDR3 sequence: CAISGRNGTDTQYF. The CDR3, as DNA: TGTGCCATCAGTGGCAGGAATGGCACAGATACGCAGTATTTT.

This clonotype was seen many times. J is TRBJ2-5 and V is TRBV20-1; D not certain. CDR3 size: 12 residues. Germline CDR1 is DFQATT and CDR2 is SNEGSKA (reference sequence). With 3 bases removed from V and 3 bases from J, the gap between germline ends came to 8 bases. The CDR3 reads CSARTREETQYF. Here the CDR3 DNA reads TGCAGTGCTAGGACCCGGGAAGAGACCCAGTACTTC.

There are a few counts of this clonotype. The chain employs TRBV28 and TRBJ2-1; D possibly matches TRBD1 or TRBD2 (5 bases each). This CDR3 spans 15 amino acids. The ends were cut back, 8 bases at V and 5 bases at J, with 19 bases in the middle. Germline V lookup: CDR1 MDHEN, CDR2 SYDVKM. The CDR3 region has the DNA TGTGCCAGCCGATTATCCGGGGCCAATAACAATGAGCAGTTCTTC. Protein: CASRLSGANNNEQFF. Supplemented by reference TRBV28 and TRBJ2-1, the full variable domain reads DVKVTQSSRYLVKRTGEKVFLECVQDMDHENMFWYRQDPGLGLRLIYFSYDVKMKEKGDIPEGYSVSREKKERFSLILESASTNQTSMYLCASRLSGANNNEQFFGPGTRLTVL.

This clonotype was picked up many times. CDR3 sequence (DNA): TGTGCCAGCAGTCGGATAGCGACGAACAATGAGCAGTTCTTC. Translation: CASSRIATNNEQFF. V is TRBV25-1 and J is TRBJ2-1; TRBD2 might be the D (5 bases). V was cut by 5 bases and J by 5 bases, with 13 bases left in between. The CDR3 is 14 amino acids. Germline lookup yields CDR1 MGHDK and CDR2 SYGVNS.

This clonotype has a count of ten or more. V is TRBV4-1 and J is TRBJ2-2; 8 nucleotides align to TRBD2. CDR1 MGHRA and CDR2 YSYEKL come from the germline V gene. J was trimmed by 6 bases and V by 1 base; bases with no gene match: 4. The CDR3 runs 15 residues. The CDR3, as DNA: TGCGCCAGCAGCCAAGGAGCGGGAGATGCCGGGGAGCTGTTTTTT. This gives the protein CASSQGAGDAGELFF.

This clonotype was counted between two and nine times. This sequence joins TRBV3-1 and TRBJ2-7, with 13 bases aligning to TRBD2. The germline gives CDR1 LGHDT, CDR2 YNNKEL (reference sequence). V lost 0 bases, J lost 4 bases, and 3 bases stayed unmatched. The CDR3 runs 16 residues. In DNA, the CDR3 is TGTGCCAGCAGCCAAGACGGACTAGCGGGAGTATACGAGCAGTACTTC. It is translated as CASSQDGLAGVYEQYF.

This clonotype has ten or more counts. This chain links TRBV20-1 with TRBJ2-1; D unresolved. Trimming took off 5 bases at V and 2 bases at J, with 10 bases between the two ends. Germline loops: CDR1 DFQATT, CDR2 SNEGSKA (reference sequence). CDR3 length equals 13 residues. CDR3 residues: CSAPGPTYNEQFF. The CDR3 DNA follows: TGCAGTGCTCCCGGGCCCACCTACAATGAGCAGTTCTTC.

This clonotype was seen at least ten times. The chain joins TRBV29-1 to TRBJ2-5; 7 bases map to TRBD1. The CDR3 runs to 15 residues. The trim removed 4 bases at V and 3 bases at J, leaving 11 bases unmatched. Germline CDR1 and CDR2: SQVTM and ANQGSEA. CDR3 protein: CSVVLFATGEETQYF. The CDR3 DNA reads TGCAGCGTTGTTCTGTTCGCAACAGGGGAAGAGACCCAGTACTTC.

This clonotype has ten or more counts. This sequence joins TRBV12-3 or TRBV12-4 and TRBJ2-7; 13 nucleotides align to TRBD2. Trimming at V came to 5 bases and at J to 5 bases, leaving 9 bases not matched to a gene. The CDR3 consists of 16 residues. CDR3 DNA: TGTGCCAGCAGTGGGACTAGCGGGGCTTTTGTGGACGAGCAGTACTTC. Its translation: CASSGTSGAFVDEQYF.

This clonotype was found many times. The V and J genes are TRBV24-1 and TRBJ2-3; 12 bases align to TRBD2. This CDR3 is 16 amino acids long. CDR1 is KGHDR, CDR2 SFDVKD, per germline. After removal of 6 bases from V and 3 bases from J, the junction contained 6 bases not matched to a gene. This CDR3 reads CATSMTSGSLTDTQYF. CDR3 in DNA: TGTGCCACCAGTATGACTAGCGGGAGTCTGACAGATACGCAGTATTTT.

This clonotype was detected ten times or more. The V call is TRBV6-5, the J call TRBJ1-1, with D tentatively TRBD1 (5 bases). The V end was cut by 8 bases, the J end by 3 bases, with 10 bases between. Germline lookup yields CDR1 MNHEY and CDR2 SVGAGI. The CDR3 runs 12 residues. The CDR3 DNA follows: TGTGCCAGCCAGGGAGTGGACACTGAAGCTTTCTTT. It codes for CASQGVDTEAFF.

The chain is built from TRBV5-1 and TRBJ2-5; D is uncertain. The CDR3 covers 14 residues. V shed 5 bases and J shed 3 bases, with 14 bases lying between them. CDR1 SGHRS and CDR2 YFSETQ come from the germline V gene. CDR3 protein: CASRSSVGKETQYF. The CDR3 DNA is TGCGCCAGCAGATCCTCGGTGGGGAAAGAGACCCAGTACTTC.

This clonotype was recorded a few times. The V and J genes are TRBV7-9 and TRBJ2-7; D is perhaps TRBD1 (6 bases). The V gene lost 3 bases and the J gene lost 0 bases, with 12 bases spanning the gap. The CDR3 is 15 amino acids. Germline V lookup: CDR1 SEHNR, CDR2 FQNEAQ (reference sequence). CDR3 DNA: TGTGCCAGCAGCTTCGGACAGCCTCTCTCCTACGAGCAGTACTTC. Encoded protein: CASSFGQPLSYEQYF.